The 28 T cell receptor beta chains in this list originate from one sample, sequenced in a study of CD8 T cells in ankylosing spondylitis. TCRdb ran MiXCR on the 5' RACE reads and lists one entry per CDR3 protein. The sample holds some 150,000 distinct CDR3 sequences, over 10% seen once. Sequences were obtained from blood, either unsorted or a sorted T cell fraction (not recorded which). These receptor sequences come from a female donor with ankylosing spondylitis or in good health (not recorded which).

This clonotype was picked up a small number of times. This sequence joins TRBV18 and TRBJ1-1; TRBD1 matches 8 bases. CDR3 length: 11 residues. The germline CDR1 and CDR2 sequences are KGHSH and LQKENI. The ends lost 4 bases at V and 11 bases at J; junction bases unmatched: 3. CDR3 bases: TGTGCCAGCTCACTACAGGGGGAGGCTTTCTTT. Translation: CASSLQGEAFF.

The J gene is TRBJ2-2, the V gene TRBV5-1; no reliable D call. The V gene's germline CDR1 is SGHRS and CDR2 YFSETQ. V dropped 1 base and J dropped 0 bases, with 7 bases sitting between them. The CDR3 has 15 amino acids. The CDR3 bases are TGCGCCAGCAGCTTGTGGCTGTCGAACACCGGGGAGCTGTTTTTT. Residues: CASSLWLSNTGELFF. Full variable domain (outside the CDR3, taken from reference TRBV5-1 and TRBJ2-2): KAGVTQTPRYLIKTRGQQVTLSCSPISGHRSVSWYQQTPGQGLQFLFEYFSETQRNKGNFPGRFSGRQFSNSRSEMNVSTLELGDSALYLCASSLWLSNTGELFFGEGSRLTVL.

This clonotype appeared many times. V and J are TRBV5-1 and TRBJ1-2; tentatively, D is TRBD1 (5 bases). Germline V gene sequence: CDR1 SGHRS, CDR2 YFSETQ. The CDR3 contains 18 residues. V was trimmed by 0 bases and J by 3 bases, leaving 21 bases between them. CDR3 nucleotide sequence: TGCGCCAGCAGCTTGGAACACTTGGGGGTAGCGTCTGACTATGGCTACACCTTC. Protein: CASSLEHLGVASDYGYTF.

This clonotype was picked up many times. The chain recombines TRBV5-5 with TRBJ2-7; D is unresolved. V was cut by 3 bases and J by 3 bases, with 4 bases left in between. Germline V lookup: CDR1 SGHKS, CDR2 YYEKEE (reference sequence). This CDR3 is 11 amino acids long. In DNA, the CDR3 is TGTGCCAGCAGCTGGGACTACGAGCAGTACTTC. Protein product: CASSWDYEQYF.

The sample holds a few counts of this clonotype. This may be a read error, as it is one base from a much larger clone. In DNA, the CDR3 is TGTGCCAGTAGTATAGTGCCGAGACAGGGGGAGTTCTTC. Translating gives CASSIVPRQGEFF. This chain joins TRBV19 and TRBJ2-1; TRBD1 matches at 9 bases. The CDR3 length is 13 residues. The germline gives CDR1 LNHDA, CDR2 SQIVND (reference sequence). With 1 base clipped from V and 14 bases from J, the junction kept 6 bases outside the gene matches.

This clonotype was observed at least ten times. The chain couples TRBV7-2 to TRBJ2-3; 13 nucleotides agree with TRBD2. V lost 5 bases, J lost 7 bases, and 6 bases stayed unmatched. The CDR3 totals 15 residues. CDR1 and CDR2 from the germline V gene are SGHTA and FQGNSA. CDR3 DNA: TGTGCCAGCAGCCTGGGGACTAGCGGGACCCATACGCAGTATTTT. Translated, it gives CASSLGTSGTHTQYF.

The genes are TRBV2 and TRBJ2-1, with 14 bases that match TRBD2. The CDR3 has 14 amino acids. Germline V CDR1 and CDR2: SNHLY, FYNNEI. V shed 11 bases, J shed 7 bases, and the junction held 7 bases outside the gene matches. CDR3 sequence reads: CAGRTSGGSNEQFF. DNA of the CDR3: TGTGCCGGAAGGACTAGCGGGGGGTCAAATGAGCAGTTCTTC.

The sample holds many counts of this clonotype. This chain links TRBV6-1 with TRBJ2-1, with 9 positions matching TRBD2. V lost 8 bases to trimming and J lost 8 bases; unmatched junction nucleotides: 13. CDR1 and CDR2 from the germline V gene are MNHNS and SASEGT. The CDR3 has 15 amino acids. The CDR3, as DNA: TGTGCCAGCGCTTCCGGGACTAGCCGAAGTCATGAGCAGTTCTTC. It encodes CASASGTSRSHEQFF.

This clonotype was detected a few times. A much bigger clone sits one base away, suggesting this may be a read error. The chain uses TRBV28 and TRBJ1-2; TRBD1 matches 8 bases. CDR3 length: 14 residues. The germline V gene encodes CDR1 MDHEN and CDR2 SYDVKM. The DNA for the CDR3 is TGTGCCAGCATCTCGACAGGGGAATTGTATGGCGACACCTTC. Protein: CASISTGELYGDTF.

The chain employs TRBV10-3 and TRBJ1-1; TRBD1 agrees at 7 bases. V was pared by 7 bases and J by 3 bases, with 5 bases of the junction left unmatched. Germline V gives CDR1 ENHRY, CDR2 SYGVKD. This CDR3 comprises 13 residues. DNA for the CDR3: TGTGCCATCACCCCAGGGGGGTACACTGAAGCTTTCTTT. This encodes CAITPGGYTEAFF.

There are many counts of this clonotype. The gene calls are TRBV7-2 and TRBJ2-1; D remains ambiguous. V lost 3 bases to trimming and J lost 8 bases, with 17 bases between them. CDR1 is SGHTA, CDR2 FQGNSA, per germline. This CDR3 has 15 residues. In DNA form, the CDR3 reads TGTGCCAGCAGCTTCCTTAGCCGGAGTCACCATGAGCAGTTCTTC. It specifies CASSFLSRSHHEQFF.

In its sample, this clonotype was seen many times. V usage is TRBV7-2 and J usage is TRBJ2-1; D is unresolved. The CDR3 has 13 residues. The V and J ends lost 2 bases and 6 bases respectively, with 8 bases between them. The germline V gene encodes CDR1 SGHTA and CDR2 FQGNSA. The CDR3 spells CASSLRRLNEQFF. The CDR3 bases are TGTGCCAGCAGCTTACGGCGCCTCAATGAGCAGTTCTTC.

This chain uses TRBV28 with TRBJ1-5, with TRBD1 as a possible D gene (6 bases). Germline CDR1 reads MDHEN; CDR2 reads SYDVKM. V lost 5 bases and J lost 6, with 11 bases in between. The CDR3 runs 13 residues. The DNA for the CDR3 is TGTGCCAGCAGTACAGGGTTGGCTCAGCCCCAGCATTTT. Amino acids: CASSTGLAQPQHF.

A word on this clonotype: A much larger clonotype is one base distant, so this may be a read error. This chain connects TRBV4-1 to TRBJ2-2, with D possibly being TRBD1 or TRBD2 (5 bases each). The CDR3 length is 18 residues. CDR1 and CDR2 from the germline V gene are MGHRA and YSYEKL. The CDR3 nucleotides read TGCGCCAGCGGCCAAGATGAATTAGCCGAGGGGATGCACGGGGAGCTGTTTTTT. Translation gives CASGQDELAEGMHGELFF.

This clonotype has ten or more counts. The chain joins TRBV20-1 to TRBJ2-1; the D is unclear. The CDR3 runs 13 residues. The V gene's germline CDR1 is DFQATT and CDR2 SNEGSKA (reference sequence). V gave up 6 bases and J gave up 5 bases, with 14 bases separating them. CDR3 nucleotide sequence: TGCAGTGCGCACGGACGTGCCGACAATGAGCAGTTCTTC. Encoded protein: CSAHGRADNEQFF.

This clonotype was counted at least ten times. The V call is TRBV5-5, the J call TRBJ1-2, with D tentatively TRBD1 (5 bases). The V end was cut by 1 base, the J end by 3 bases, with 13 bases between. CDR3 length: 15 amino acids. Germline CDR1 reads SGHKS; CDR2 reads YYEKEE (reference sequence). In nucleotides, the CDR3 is TGTGCCAGCAGCTTGTACGCAGGGTCGGACTATGGCTACACCTTC. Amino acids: CASSLYAGSDYGYTF.

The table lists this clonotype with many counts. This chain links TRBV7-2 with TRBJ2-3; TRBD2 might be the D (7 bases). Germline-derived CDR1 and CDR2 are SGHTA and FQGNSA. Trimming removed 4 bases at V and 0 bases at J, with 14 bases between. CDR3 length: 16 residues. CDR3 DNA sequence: TGTGCCAGCAGCTCCCTCGGGGGGCAAAGCACAGATACGCAGTATTTT. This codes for CASSSLGGQSTDTQYF. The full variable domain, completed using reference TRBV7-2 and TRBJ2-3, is GAGVSQSPSNKVTEKGKDVELRCDPISGHTALYWYRQSLGQGLEFLIYFQGNSAPDKSGLPSDRFSAERTGGSVSTLTIQRTQQEDSAVYLCASSSLGGQSTDTQYFGPGTRLTVL.

The CDR3 DNA follows: TGTGCCAGCAGCTTAGAGTCCAGGGGGTCCCTCGGGGGTACTGAAGCTTTCTTT. Its protein is CASSLESRGSLGGTEAFF. The rearrangement links TRBV7-8 to TRBJ1-1, with 7 bases matching TRBD1. The V gene end was trimmed by 1 base and the J gene end by 5 bases; junction bases not matched to a gene: 16. This CDR3 region has 18 residues. The germline V gene has CDR1 SGHVS and CDR2 FQNEAQ.

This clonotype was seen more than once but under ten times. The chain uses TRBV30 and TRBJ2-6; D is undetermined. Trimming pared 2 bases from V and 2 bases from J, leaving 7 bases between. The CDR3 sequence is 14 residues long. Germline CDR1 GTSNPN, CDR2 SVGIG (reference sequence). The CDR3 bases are TGTGCCTGGAGTCCGACTCCTGGGGCCAACGTCCTGACTTTC. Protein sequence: CAWSPTPGANVLTF.

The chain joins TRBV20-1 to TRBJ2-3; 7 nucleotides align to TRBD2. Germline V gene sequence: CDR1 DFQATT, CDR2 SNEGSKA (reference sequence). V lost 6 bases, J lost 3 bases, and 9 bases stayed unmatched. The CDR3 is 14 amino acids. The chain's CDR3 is CSAILREYTDTQYF. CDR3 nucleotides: TGCAGTGCAATCTTGCGGGAGTATACAGATACGCAGTATTTT.

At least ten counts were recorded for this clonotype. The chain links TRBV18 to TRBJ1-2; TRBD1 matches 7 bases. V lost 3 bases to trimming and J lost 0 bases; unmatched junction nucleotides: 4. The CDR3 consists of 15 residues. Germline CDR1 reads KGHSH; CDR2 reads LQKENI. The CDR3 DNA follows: TGTGCCAGCTCACCGTCAGGGGGGCCTAACTATGGCTACACCTTC. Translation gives CASSPSGGPNYGYTF. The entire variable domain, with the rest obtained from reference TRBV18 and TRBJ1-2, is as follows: NAGVMQNPRHLVRRRGQEARLRCSPMKGHSHVYWYRQLPEEGLKFMVYLQKENIIDESGMPKERFSAEFPKEGPSILRIQQVVRGDSAAYFCASSPSGGPNYGYTFGSGTRLTVV.

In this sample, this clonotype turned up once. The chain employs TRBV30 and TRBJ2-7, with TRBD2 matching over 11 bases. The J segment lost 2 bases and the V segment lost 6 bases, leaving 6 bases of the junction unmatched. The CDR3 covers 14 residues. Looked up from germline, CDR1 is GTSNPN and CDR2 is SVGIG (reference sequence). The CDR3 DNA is TGTGCCTGTTCCGGACTAGCGGGTCCCTACGAGCAGTACTTC. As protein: CACSGLAGPYEQYF.

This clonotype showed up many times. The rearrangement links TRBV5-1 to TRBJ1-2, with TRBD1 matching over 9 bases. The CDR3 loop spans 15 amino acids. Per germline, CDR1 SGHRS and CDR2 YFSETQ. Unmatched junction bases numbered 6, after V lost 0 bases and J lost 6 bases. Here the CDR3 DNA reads TGCGCCAGCAGCTTGGAAGGACAGGGGACAAATGGCTACACCTTC. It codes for CASSLEGQGTNGYTF.

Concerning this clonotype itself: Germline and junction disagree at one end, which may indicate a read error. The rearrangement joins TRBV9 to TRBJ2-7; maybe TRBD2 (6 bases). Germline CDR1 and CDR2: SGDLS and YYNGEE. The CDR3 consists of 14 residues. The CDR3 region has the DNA TGTGCCAGCAGCGTAGACGGGGACTTGAGGGAGCTGTACTTC. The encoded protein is CASSVDGDLRELYF.

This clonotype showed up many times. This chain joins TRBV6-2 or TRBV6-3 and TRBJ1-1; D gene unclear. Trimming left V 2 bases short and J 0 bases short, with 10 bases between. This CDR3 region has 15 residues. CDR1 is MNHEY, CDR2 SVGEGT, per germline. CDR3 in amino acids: CASSYGQIMNTEAFF. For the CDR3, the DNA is TGTGCCAGCAGTTACGGGCAAATAATGAACACTGAAGCTTTCTTT.

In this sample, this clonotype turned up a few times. The CDR3 DNA is TGCAGTGCTAGTGATGACAGGAACACTGAAGCTTTCTTT. The encoded protein is CSASDDRNTEAFF. The chain combines TRBV20-1 with TRBJ1-1; tentative D call: TRBD1 (5 bases). V lost 3 bases and J lost 1, with 9 bases in between. The germline gives CDR1 DFQATT, CDR2 SNEGSKA (reference sequence). The CDR3 runs to 13 residues.

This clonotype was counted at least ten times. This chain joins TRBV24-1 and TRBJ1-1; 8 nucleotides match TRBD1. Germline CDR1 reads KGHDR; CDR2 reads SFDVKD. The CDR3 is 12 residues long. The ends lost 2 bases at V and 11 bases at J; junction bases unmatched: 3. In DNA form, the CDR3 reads TGTGCCACCAGTGATTCGGACAGGGAGGCTTTCTTT. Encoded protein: CATSDSDREAFF.

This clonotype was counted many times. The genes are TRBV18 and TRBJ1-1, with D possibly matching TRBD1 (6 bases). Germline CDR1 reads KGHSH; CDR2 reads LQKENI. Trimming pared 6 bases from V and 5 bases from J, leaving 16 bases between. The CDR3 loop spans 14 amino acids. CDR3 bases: TGTGCCAGCTCCCCAAGGGCGGGGGCGACTGAAGCTTTCTTT. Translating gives CASSPRAGATEAFF. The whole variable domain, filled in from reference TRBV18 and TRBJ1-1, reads NAGVMQNPRHLVRRRGQEARLRCSPMKGHSHVYWYRQLPEEGLKFMVYLQKENIIDESGMPKERFSAEFPKEGPSILRIQQVVRGDSAAYFCASSPRAGATEAFFGQGTRLTVV.